A selection of T cell receptor beta chains follows, all from one sample in a study of Tregs in tolerant kidney transplant recipients. Sequencing was performed with immunoSEQ multiplex PCR; in TCRdb, only in-frame clones are kept and a portion is missing. Seen here are 90,000 to 130,000 clones, around 90% observed once, and the top ten hold roughly 0.35%. This material consisted of CD4+ T cells from blood, taken before the transplant. These receptors were obtained from a human donor who received a combined kidney and bone marrow transplant. CDR3s include the opening cysteine and the closing phenylalanine or tryptophan. D genes are given only for firm matches. Where a row states a size, it is once, few, many or the class of an expanded clone; other rows omit it.

CDR3,DNA,D,V,size,J
CSVLGLLGNEQFF,TGCAGCGTCCTAGGTTTGCTTGGAAATGAGCAGTTCTTC,.,TRBV29-1,.,TRBJ2-1
CASSFGGGNEQFF,TGCGCCAGCAGCTTTGGCGGGGGCAATGAGCAGTTCTTC,TRBD2,TRBV5-1,once,TRBJ2-1
CASSPIGHPTIYF,TGCGCCAGCAGTCCCATAGGACACCCCACCATATATTTT,.,TRBV23-1,.,TRBJ1-3
CASTWDTGGYEQYF,TGTGCCAGCACCTGGGACACGGGTGGGTACGAGCAGTACTTC,.,TRBV2,.,TRBJ2-7
CASSGTVYNSPLHF,TGTGCCAGCAGCGGGACAGTGTATAATTCACCCCTCCACTTT,TRBD1,TRBV6-4,.,TRBJ1-6
CASSLQGSTEAFF,TGTGCCAGCAGCTTACAGGGTAGCACTGAAGCTTTCTTT,.,TRBV7-9,.,TRBJ1-1
CASRSAPGQSDTQYF,TGTGCCAGCAGGTCGGCCCCGGGACAGTCAGATACGCAGTATTTT,TRBD1,TRBV7-2,.,TRBJ2-3
CASSERPIGISTDTQYF,TGTGCCAGCAGTGAAAGACCGATCGGGATTAGCACAGATACGCAGTATTTT,.,TRBV2,.,TRBJ2-3
CASSKEGCEGLKVNEQFF,TGTGCCAGCAGCAAGGAGGGATGCGAGGGGTTAAAGGTCAATGAGCAGTTCTTC,.,TRBV21-1,.,TRBJ2-1
CASSLDPGGRDEQYF,TGCGCCAGCAGCTTGGATCCGGGGGGGAGGGACGAGCAGTACTTC,TRBD2,TRBV5-1,.,TRBJ2-7
CASSLVAGTGIMNTEAFF,TGCGCCAGCAGCTTGGTAGCCGGGACAGGAATAATGAACACTGAAGCTTTCTTT,TRBD1,TRBV5-1,.,TRBJ1-1
CASSKETGGIYGYTF,TGTGCCAGCAGCAAAGAGACAGGGGGTATCTATGGCTACACCTTC,TRBD1,TRBV5-4,once,TRBJ1-2
CASSPGSTDTQYF,TGTGCCAGCAGCCCGGGGAGCACAGATACGCAGTATTTT,.,TRBV7-7,.,TRBJ2-3
CASSQEPSGTNTGELFF,TGCGCCAGCAGCCAAGAGCCTAGCGGGACGAACACCGGGGAGCTGTTTTTT,TRBD2,TRBV4-3,.,TRBJ2-2
CATSRDRGSLEPQHF,TGTGCCACCAGCAGAGATAGAGGCAGTCTGGAGCCCCAGCATTTT,.,TRBV15,.,TRBJ1-5
CSVGGGHNEQFF,TGCAGCGTTGGGGGGGGGCACAATGAGCAGTTCTTC,.,TRBV29-1,.,TRBJ2-1
CASSLGTGRGYTF,TGCGCCAGCAGCTTGGGTACAGGCCGTGGCTACACCTTC,.,TRBV5-1,.,TRBJ1-2
CASSLDPKAQPQHF,TGCGCCAGCAGCTTGGACCCCAAAGCCCAGCCCCAGCATTTT,.,TRBV5-1,.,TRBJ1-5
CASSRGGGAFFDEQYF,TGTGCCAGCAGCCGTGGCGGGGGGGCCTTCTTCGACGAGCAGTACTTC,TRBD2,TRBV11-3,.,TRBJ2-7
CASSLPRTGANTEAFF,TGCGCCAGCAGCCTCCCCCGGACAGGGGCGAACACTGAAGCTTTCTTT,TRBD1,TRBV5-1,.,TRBJ1-1
CATSRQGGGSPLHF,TGTGCCACCAGCAGACAGGGGGGAGGATCACCCCTCCACTTT,TRBD1,TRBV15,once,TRBJ1-6
CASSPRGAGEQYF,TGTGCCAGCTCCCCCCGGGGGGCAGGCGAGCAGTACTTC,.,TRBV5-4,.,TRBJ2-7
CASSDWTANEQFF,TGTGCCAGCAGTGACTGGACAGCGAATGAGCAGTTCTTC,.,TRBV2,once,TRBJ2-1
CASSSSGRGTDTQYF,TGTGCCAGCAGTTCTAGCGGGAGGGGCACAGATACGCAGTATTTT,TRBD2,TRBV27,.,TRBJ2-3
CSVEDPGSTEAFF,TGCAGCGTTGAAGATCCGGGGTCCACTGAAGCTTTCTTT,.,TRBV29-1,.,TRBJ1-1
CASSPITSGAGDTQYF,TGTGCCAGCAGCCCGATAACTAGCGGGGCTGGGGATACGCAGTATTTT,TRBD2,TRBV7-7,.,TRBJ2-3
CASSVADRPNYGYTF,TGTGCCAGCAGCGTAGCAGACAGACCTAACTATGGCTACACCTTC,.,TRBV9,.,TRBJ1-2
CASSAEEVIPQETQYF,TGCGCCAGCAGCGCGGAGGAGGTAATACCACAAGAGACCCAGTACTTC,.,TRBV5-1,.,TRBJ2-5
CASAAGGPRETQYF,TGTGCCAGCGCGGCGGGAGGGCCTAGGGAGACCCAGTACTTC,TRBD2,TRBV7-2,.,TRBJ2-5
CAWGRDTNYGYTF,TGTGCCTGGGGCAGGGACACTAACTATGGCTACACCTTC,.,TRBV30,.,TRBJ1-2
CASSLKGDYGYTF,TGTGCCAGCAGCTTAAAGGGGGACTATGGCTACACCTTC,.,TRBV7-2,.,TRBJ1-2
CAWSLGAEQYF,TGTGCCTGGAGTTTGGGGGCCGAGCAGTACTTC,.,TRBV30,.,TRBJ2-7